Listed below are T cell receptor beta chains from one sample, sequenced in a study of T-cell reconstitution after alpha-beta-depleted transplantation in children. Using its own MiXCR run on the PCR reads, TCRdb lists one record per CDR3 protein. This sample has about 980,000 distinct CDR3 sequences, with roughly 29% found just once. Source: PBMCs, mostly from graft donor cells, taken 360 days after TCRalphabeta/CD19-depleted stem cell transplant. These receptors originate from a boy younger than two who had a stem cell transplant for SCID, so the T cells may come from the graft donor. CDR3s include the opening cysteine and the closing phenylalanine or tryptophan. D genes are given only for firm matches. Some rows have no size entry. The others give once, few or many, or a class for an expanded clone.

clone_size	d_call	v_call	j_call	cdr3_aa	cdr3_nt
.	.	TRBV20-1	TRBJ1-5	CSARDEGQSNQPQHF	TGCAGTGCTAGAGATGAAGGGCAGAGCAATCAGCCCCAGCATTTT
.	.	TRBV11-1	TRBJ2-5	CASSPRTKETQYF	TGTGCCAGCAGCCCGCGGACTAAAGAGACCCAGTACTTC
few	.	TRBV20-1	TRBJ2-5	CRPNLLETQYF	TGCAGGCCGAACCTACTGGAGACCCAGTACTTC
.	TRBD1	TRBV9	TRBJ2-1	CASSVEGGIYNEQFF	TGTGCCAGCAGCGTAGAAGGGGGCATCTACAATGAGCAGTTCTTC
.	.	TRBV2	TRBJ1-1	CASRGVPGRQNTEAFF	TGTGCCAGCAGAGGGGTTCCGGGACGGCAGAACACTGAAGCTTTCTTT
few	.	TRBV9	TRBJ2-6	CASSGRGFSGANVLTF	TGTGCCAGCAGCGGGAGGGGGTTCTCTGGGGCCAACGTCCTGACTTTC
.	TRBD1	TRBV4-3	TRBJ1-3	CASSQSPGTGSGNTIYF	TGCGCCAGCAGCCAATCTCCGGGGACAGGGTCTGGAAACACCATATATTTT
many	.	TRBV5-1	TRBJ2-3	CASFVRGEDTQYF	TGCGCCAGCTTCGTGAGGGGAGAAGATACGCAGTATTTT
.	.	TRBV10-3	TRBJ2-1	CAISENEAAEQFF	TGTGCCATCAGTGAAAACGAGGCAGCTGAGCAGTTCTTC
.	.	TRBV15	TRBJ2-1	CATRNGDLHNEQFF	TGTGCCACCAGGAACGGGGACCTCCACAATGAGCAGTTCTTC
.	.	TRBV7-8	TRBJ1-1	CASSHLISSGNTEAFF	TGTGCCAGCAGCCACTTGATTTCGTCGGGGAACACTGAAGCTTTCTTT
.	.	TRBV15	TRBJ2-7	CATSRSRQAFGEQYF	TGTGCCACCAGCAGATCGCGGCAGGCCTTTGGCGAGCAGTACTTC
once	.	TRBV27	TRBJ1-2	CASSAMGPNYGYTF	TGTGCCAGCAGTGCTATGGGGCCCAACTATGGCTACACCTTC
.	.	TRBV4-1	TRBJ2-1	CASSQEVGEVYNEQFF	TGCGCCAGCAGCCAAGAAGTAGGGGAGGTCTACAATGAGCAGTTCTTC
few	.	TRBV12-3/TRBV12-4	TRBJ2-7	CASSLMWGVYEQYF	TGTGCCAGCAGTTTAATGTGGGGCGTGTACGAGCAGTACTTC
few	TRBD2	TRBV11-2	TRBJ2-1	CASTPSGGPWGEQFF	TGTGCCAGCACCCCAAGCGGGGGACCGTGGGGTGAGCAGTTCTTC